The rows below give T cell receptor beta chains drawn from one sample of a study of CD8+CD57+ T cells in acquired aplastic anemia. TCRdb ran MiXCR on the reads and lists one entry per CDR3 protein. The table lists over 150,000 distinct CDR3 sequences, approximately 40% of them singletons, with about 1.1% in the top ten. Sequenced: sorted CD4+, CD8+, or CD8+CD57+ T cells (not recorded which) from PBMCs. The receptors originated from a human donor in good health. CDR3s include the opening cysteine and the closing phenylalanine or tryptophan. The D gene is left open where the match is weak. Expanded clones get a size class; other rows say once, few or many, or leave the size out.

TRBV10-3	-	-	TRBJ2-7	TGTGCCATCAGTGCGCGTGACTACTCCTACGAGCAGTACTTC	CAISARDYSYEQYF
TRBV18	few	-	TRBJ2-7	TGTGCCAGCTCGTCAGGGCTCACGAACTCCTACGAGCAGTACTTC	CASSSGLTNSYEQYF
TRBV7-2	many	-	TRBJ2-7	TGTGCCAGCAGCTTAACCCCTAACGTCTACGAGCAGTACTTC	CASSLTPNVYEQYF
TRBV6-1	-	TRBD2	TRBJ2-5	TGTGCCAGCAGTCAGGGAGCGGGGACCCAAGAGACCCAGTACTTC	CASSQGAGTQETQYF
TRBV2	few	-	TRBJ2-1	TGTGCCAGCAGTCCGGGACTTTACAATGAGCAGTTCTTC	CASSPGLYNEQFF
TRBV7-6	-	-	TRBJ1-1	TGTGCCAGCACCCAGGACCAGGGGACGAACACTGAAGCTTTCTTT	CASTQDQGTNTEAFF
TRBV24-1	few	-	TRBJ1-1	TGTGCCACTGAGGGAAGGGGGGACACTGAAGCTTTCTTT	CATEGRGDTEAFF
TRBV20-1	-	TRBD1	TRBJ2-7	TGCAGTGCGATTCGACAGGGACCCTACGAGCAGTACTTC	CSAIRQGPYEQYF
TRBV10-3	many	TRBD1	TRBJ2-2	TGTGCCATCAGTGACCGACTGACCTGGGACAGGGCGAACACCGGGGAGCTGTTTTTT	CAISDRLTWDRANTGELFF
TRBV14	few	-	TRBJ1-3	TGTGCCAGCAGCCTCCATGGGACCCTCTCTGGAAACACCATATATTTT	CASSLHGTLSGNTIYF
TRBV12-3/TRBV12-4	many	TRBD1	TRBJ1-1	TGTGCCAGCAGAGAGTCAGGGGGCACTGAAGCTTTCTTT	CASRESGGTEAFF
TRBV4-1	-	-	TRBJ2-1	TGCGCCAGCAGCCAAGAAGGTCTAATTCTAGGGGGCTCCTACAATGAGCAGTTCTTC	CASSQEGLILGGSYNEQFF
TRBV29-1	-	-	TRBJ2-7	TGCAGCGCCCAACGGGCACGTACCGGGGGCGAGCAGTACTTC	CSAQRARTGGEQYF
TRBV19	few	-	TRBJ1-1	TGTGCCAGTAGTATAGAGCGAGGGAACACTGAAGCTTTCTTT	CASSIERGNTEAFF
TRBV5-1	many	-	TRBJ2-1	TGCGCCAGCAGCTTGGTGGTAGCGCGCTCCTACAATGAGCAGTTCTTC	CASSLVVARSYNEQFF
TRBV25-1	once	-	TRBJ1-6	TGTGCCAGCAGTGCTGAGGGGGGGGGCAATTCACCCCTCCACTTT	CASSAEGGGNSPLHF
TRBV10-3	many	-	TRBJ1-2	TGTGCCATCAGTGAGTCAGGCACAGTCGGCTACACCTTC	CAISESGTVGYTF
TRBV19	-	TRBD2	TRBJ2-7	TGTGCCAGTAGTCCCGGGACTAGCGGGAGTTCCTCCTACGAGCAGTACTTC	CASSPGTSGSSSYEQYF
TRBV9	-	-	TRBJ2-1	TGTGCCAGCAGCGTAATTGGAGGACAAGCTAATGAGCAGTTCTTC	CASSVIGGQANEQFF
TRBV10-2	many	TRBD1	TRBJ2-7	TGCGCCAGTATTCCGGGACAGGGGAACTACGAGCAGTACTTC	CASIPGQGNYEQYF
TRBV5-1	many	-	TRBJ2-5	TGCGCCAGCAGCCTGGGGATAGGGAAAAGGGAGACCCAGTACTTC	CASSLGIGKRETQYF
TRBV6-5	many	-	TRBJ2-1	TGTGCCAGCAGTTACCCGGGACTCACCCAGTTCTTC	CASSYPGLTQFF
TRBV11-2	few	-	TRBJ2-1	TGTGCCAGCAGCCCTACCCATAGAATAGAAATTTACAATGAGCAGTTCTTC	CASSPTHRIEIYNEQFF
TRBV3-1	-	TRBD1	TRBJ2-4	TGTGCCAGCAGCCGCCAAGATAACAGGGGGAAAAACATTCAGTACTTC	CASSRQDNRGKNIQYF
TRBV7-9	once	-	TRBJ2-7	TGTGCCAGCAGCCTCGAGGAGCATTACGAGCAGTACTTC	CASSLEEHYEQYF
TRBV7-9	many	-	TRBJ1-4	TGTGCCAGCAGCTTAGACGGGGGAAATGAAAAACTGTTTTTT	CASSLDGGNEKLFF
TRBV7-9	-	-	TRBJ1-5	TGTGCCAGCAGACCGCTTTCGGGTCAGCCCCAGCATTTT	CASRPLSGQPQHF
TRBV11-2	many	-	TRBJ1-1	TGTGCCTCAATTCGAGGGATGAACACTGAAGCTTTCTTT	CASIRGMNTEAFF
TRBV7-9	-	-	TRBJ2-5	TGTGCCAGCAGCTTAAGAACAGGGACAGAGACCCAGTACTTC	CASSLRTGTETQYF
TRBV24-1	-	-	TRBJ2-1	TGTGCCACCAGTGATCGGGTACAGGGCTGGAATGAGCAGTTCTTC	CATSDRVQGWNEQFF
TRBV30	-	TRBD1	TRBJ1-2	TGTGCCTGGTCAGGGGGCGACTATGGCTACACCTTC	CAWSGGDYGYTF
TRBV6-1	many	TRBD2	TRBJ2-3	TGTGCCAGCAGGCAGGGAGGGAGCACAGATACGCAGTATTTT	CASRQGGSTDTQYF
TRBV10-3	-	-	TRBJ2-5	TGTGCCATCAGTGAGTCGCAGGTGGGGAGTGAGCAGTACTTC	CAISESQVGSEQYF
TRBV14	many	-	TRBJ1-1	TGTGCCAGCAGCCTAGGCCGGGTCCCCCAGAAGGACGCTTTCTTT	CASSLGRVPQKDAFF
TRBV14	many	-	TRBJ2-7	TGTGCCAGCAGCCAAGTTCGGGGACGCGAGCAGTACTTC	CASSQVRGREQYF
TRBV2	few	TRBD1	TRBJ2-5	TGTGCCAGCAGTTTAAGACAGGGGGGCCAAGAGACCCAGTACTTC	CASSLRQGGQETQYF
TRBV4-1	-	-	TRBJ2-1	TGCGCCAGCAGTCCAAATAGGGGTGAGCAGTTCTTC	CASSPNRGEQFF
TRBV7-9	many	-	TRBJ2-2	TGTGCCAACAGCTATATTAACCGGGAGCTGTTTTTT	CANSYINRELFF
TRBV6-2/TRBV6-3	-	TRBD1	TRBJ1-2	TGTGCCAGCACACTACAGGGGGCTCCTGGCTACACCTTC	CASTLQGAPGYTF
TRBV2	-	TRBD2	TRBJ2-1	TGTGCCAGCAGTGAAGGGACTAGCGGATACAATGAGCAGTTCTTC	CASSEGTSGYNEQFF
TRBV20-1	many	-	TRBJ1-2	TGCAGTGCTGGTTCTCTGGGGGGCTATGGCTACACCTTC	CSAGSLGGYGYTF
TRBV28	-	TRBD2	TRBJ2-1	TGTGCCAGCAGACTAGCGGGTCCTAGCTCCTACAATGAGCAGTTCTTC	CASRLAGPSSYNEQFF
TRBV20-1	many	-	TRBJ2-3	TGCAGTGCTAGCTTGGGTAGCGGCTCAGATACGCAGTATTTT	CSASLGSGSDTQYF
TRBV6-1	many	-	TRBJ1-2	TGTGCCAGCAACGATAGGGACTATGGCTACACCTTC	CASNDRDYGYTF
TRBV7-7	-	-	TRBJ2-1	TGTGCCAGCAGCTTAGACGGTGGTGAGCAGTTCTTC	CASSLDGGEQFF